This TCR beta chain originates from a study of early T cells in non-severe SARS-CoV-2 infection (dated by TCRdb to the early 2020s). At the level of the whole study: Because TCR sequencing relied on bulk RNA taken from unsorted whole blood, pairing of alpha and beta chains was not possible. What the authors observed across the whole study: Matching against VDJdb was skewed toward anti-spike CD8 responses, likely underestimated virus-specific expansions, and missed private and CD4 specificities.

This clonotype turned up a few times. This receptor's antigen is unknown. There are no base qualities to consult, and no much larger clone falls within one base. Libraries were constructed by 5' RACE. TCRdb lists the instrument as NextSeq 500. To correct for sequencing error and PCR bias, the TCR library protocol tagged individual cDNA molecules with unique molecular identifiers. TCR alpha and beta chains were both sequenced, and the abundances of alpha and beta sequences in each sample were closely correlated with each other. The published analysis was carried out like this. Decombinator V4 was used to annotate TCR sequences for V gene, J gene and CDR3. TCRs were defined as expanded if a significant change between any two time points was detected under a Poisson model with p below 0.0001. Abundances of TCRs were expressed as counts per million after normalisation to the total number of TCRs sequenced in each sample. TRAV1-2 paired with TRAJ12, TRAJ20 or TRAJ33 defined MAIT TCRs, while TRAV10 paired with TRAJ18 defined iNKT TCRs. A search of VDJdb, accessed on 1 November 2021, was run for TCRs annotated to CMV, EBV and SARS-CoV-2, with TCRs annotated for multiple antigens excluded. TCRdb redid the processing of the public reads, applying fastp at Q25 and MiXCR, and retained in-frame beta chains. Here each entry gathers all rows of one CDR3 protein and keeps the most common genes and DNA. TCRdb's processing, not the authors', yielded these V and J calls. Within this sample are about 99,000 distinct CDR3 sequences, with around 16% of them counted one time only. Clones ranked in the top ten supply roughly 1.2% of the sample.

V is shortened by 7 bases, J by 1 base, and the region joining them spans 9 bases. In the germline V gene, CDR1 corresponds to SGHRS and CDR2 to YFSETQ. From the cysteine through the phenylalanine, the CDR3 covers 13 amino acids. The sequence is cut down to CDR3 DNA, 39 bases in frame from base 1. Set within a cohort of healthcare workers in London, UK, this nested case-control study involved weekly PCR testing of nasopharyngeal swabs along with blood sampling. Healthcare workers were recruited during the week of the UK lockdown, between 23 and 31 March 2020, and followed weekly for up to roughly 15 weeks.

The sample consisted of whole blood. The TCR originated in an adult who was a healthcare worker with PCR-confirmed SARS-CoV-2 infection or an uninfected control (not recorded which). In this chain, TRBV5-1 is recombined with TRBJ1-3; the D region possibly corresponds to TRBD1 (5 bases align). At the DNA level, the sequence is TGCGCCAGCGGGCAGGGATCTGGAAACACCATATATTTT. Translation gives CASGQGSGNTIYF.